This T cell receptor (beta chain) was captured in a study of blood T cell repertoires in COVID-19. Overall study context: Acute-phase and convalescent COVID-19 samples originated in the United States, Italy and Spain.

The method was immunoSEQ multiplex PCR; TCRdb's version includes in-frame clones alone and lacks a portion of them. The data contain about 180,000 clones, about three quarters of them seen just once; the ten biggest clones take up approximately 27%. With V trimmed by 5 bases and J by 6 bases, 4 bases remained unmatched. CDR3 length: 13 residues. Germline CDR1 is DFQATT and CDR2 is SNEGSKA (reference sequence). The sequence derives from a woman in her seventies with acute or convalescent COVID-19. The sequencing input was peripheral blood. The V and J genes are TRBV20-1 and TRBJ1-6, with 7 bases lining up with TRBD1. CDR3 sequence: CSARDRVNSPLHF. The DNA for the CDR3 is TGCAGTGCTCGTGACAGGGTTAATTCACCCCTCCACTTT.